This entry lists 14 T cell receptor beta chains sequenced from one sample in a study of metastatic and nonmetastatic thyroid tumors. MiXCR re-clonotyped the PCR reads for TCRdb. The data hold roughly 35,000 clones, with 15% to 20% observed a single time. Patients underwent thyroid surgery, and none had received any treatment before it. The sample taken for sequencing was blood. Receptors were obtained from a female donor with papillary thyroid cancer or a benign thyroid nodule (not recorded which). Some clones in this sample may be carry-over from other donors' samples.

This clone was detected many times. The CDR3 reads CSARAQGDTGELFF. CDR3 DNA: TGCAGTGCTAGGGCACAGGGTGATACCGGGGAGCTGTTTTTT. This chain links TRBV20-1 with TRBJ2-2; tentative D call: TRBD1 (6 bases). CDR3 length equals 14 residues. V dropped 3 bases and J dropped 5 bases, with 13 bases sitting between them. Germline CDR1 DFQATT, CDR2 SNEGSKA (reference sequence).

The chain carries TRBV10-1 and TRBJ2-3, with D possibly being TRBD2 (6 bases). The germline V gene has CDR1 WNHNN and CDR2 SYGVQD (reference sequence). CDR3 length: 15 residues. Trimming took 3 bases from V and 11 from J, leaving 21 bases between them. CDR3 DNA sequence: TGCGCCAGCAGTGATCCGCCCTTGAAGGGACTCCTGCAGTATTTT. It yields the protein CASSDPPLKGLLQYF.

This clone has ten or more counts. The J gene is TRBJ1-1, the V gene TRBV28; D uncertain. There are 12 residues in the CDR3. V was pared by 6 bases and J by 0 bases, with 5 bases between. Germline V gene data show CDR1 as MDHEN and CDR2 as SYDVKM. The CDR3, as DNA: TGTGCCAGCAGACCATTGAACACTGAAGCTTTCTTT. Its protein is CASRPLNTEAFF.

V and J are TRBV2 and TRBJ2-5; D possibly corresponds to TRBD1 (6 bases). Germline values: CDR1 SNHLY, CDR2 FYNNEI. The CDR3 consists of 14 residues. The ends were cut back, 3 bases at V and 4 bases at J, with 12 bases in the middle. The DNA for the CDR3 is TGTGCCAGCAGTGACACAGGGAGCGGAGAGACCCAGTACTTC. This codes for CASSDTGSGETQYF.

This clone was seen repeatedly, ten times or more. The V gene is TRBV28, the J gene TRBJ2-2, with 8 positions matching TRBD2. Germline lookup yields CDR1 MDHEN and CDR2 SYDVKM. CDR3 length: 14 amino acids. V was clipped by 4 bases and J by 10 bases; unmatched bases: 8. The DNA for the CDR3 is TGTGCCAGCAGTTCTACGGGAGGGCCCGTGGAGCTGTTTTTT. It codes for CASSSTGGPVELFF.

This clone was counted at least ten times. V gene TRBV20-1 combines with J gene TRBJ1-2, with D hard to call. V was pared by 0 bases and J by 0 bases, with 11 bases between. The CDR3 runs 15 residues. Per germline, CDR1 DFQATT and CDR2 SNEGSKA (reference sequence). DNA of the CDR3: TGCAGTGCTAGAGATTCGACTGGACCTAACTATGGCTACACCTTC. Translation gives CSARDSTGPNYGYTF.

In its sample, this clone was seen a few times. The chain links TRBV6-2 or TRBV6-3 to TRBJ2-7; D unresolved. Deletions cut 0 bases from V and 3 bases from J, with 12 bases between. CDR1 is MNHEY, CDR2 SVGEGT, per germline. The CDR3 spans 15 residues. The CDR3 region has the DNA TGTGCCAGCAGTTACTCCGGCACATGGGGCTACGAGCAGTACTTC. It yields the protein CASSYSGTWGYEQYF.

This clone has just a few counts. This could be a read error, since a much larger clone is one nucleotide away. This specimen includes other DNA sequences encoding the same CDR3. The chain has TRBV14 and TRBJ1-1; D not resolved. The length of the CDR3 is 15 residues. The germline V gene has CDR1 SGHDN and CDR2 FVKESK. DNA for the CDR3: TGTGCCAGCAGCCAACATCTGCAGGCGAACACTGAAGCCTTCTTT. It translates to CASSQHLQANTEAFF.

This clone came up a few times. A junction boundary mismatches the germline segment, possibly from a read error. This same CDR3 is encoded by further DNA sequences in the sample. This chain uses TRBV10-2 with TRBJ1-1; D possibly corresponds to TRBD1 (5 bases). CDR1 and CDR2 from the germline V gene are WSHSY and SAAADI. The CDR3 extends over 15 amino acids. CDR3 amino acids: CASRDLTGKDTEAFF. DNA of the CDR3: TGTGCCAGCAGGGACCTTACAGGTAAGGACACTGAAGCTTTCTTT.

Worth noting for this clone: One end of the junction is discordant with germline, which a read error may explain. The rearrangement uses TRBV20-1 and TRBJ2-1, with 7 bases matching TRBD2. Germline values: CDR1 DFQATT, CDR2 SNEGSKA (reference sequence). This CDR3 has 16 amino acids. CDR3 region: CSAISSTNLLANEQSF. CDR3 sequence (DNA): TGCAGTGCTATATCGAGTACGAATCTACTAGCGAATGAGCAGTCCTTC.

This clone was recorded at least ten times. V usage is TRBV4-2 and J usage is TRBJ1-4, with 9 bases identical to TRBD1. The CDR3 runs to 16 residues. Germline V lookup: CDR1 LGHNA, CDR2 YNFKEQ. V was pared by 2 bases and J by 5 bases, with 6 bases of the junction left unmatched. The CDR3 bases are TGTGCCAGCAGCCAATCTTTAGGGACAGGGAATGAAAAACTGTTTTTT. It is translated as CASSQSLGTGNEKLFF.

This clone was counted ten times or more. The rearrangement joins TRBV20-1 to TRBJ2-1; 12 bases are shared with TRBD2. This CDR3 contains 14 residues. Trimming removed 5 bases from V and 8 bases from J; junction bases left unmatched: 7. Germline loops: CDR1 DFQATT, CDR2 SNEGSKA (reference sequence). In DNA form, the CDR3 reads TGCAGTGCTTTCCTAGCGGGAGGGCCCGATGAGCAGTTCTTC. Translating gives CSAFLAGGPDEQFF.

This clone appeared many times. This chain joins TRBV28 and TRBJ2-5; D not certain. CDR3 length: 11 amino acids. Between the trimmed V and J ends, which lost 3 bases and 5 bases, there was a span of 4 bases. Germline CDR1 MDHEN, CDR2 SYDVKM. The CDR3 sequence is CASSFWETQYF. Here the CDR3 DNA reads TGTGCCAGCAGTTTTTGGGAGACCCAGTACTTC.

V and J are TRBV28 and TRBJ2-7; maybe TRBD1 (6 bases). V lost 9 bases, J lost 4 bases, and 10 bases lay in between. The CDR3 runs 11 residues. CDR1 is MDHEN and CDR2 is SYDVKM in the germline V gene. The CDR3 is CASSRGYEQYF. The CDR3 DNA sequence: TGTGCCAGTTCTAGGGGGTACGAGCAGTACTTC.